Listed here are 3 T cell receptor beta chains from one sample, sequenced in a study of blood T cell repertoires in COVID-19. Produced via immunoSEQ multiplex PCR; TCRdb's table is partial and in-frame only. The data hold under 15,000 clones, with roughly 90% observed a single time. Source material: peripheral blood. The source is a man in his sixties or seventies with active COVID-19.

The chain recombines TRBV28 with TRBJ2-7; 7 bases are a match to TRBD1. The CDR3 is 15 amino acids. V lost 3 bases to trimming and J lost 0 bases; unmatched junction nucleotides: 5. CDR1 MDHEN and CDR2 SYDVKM come from the germline V gene. This CDR3 reads CASSFGQESSYEQYF. The DNA for the CDR3 is TGTGCCAGCAGTTTCGGACAGGAAAGCTCCTACGAGCAGTACTTC.

This clone came up a few times. The V and J genes are TRBV3-1 (or the pseudogene TRBV3-2) and TRBJ1-1; D may be TRBD1 (6 bases). The CDR3 has 15 amino acids. Germline CDR1 and CDR2: LGHDT and YNNKEL (reference sequence). V was pared by 4 bases and J by 2 bases, with 14 bases between. The CDR3 nucleotides are TGTGCCAGCAGCCGTGGACAGAACTTAAACACTGAAGCTTTCTTT. Translated: CASSRGQNLNTEAFF.

The chain joins TRBV29-1 to TRBJ2-7, with D possibly matching TRBD2 (5 bases). Germline CDR1 and CDR2: SQVTM and ANQGSEA. There are 13 residues in the CDR3. Trimming cost V 3 bases and J 2 bases, with 11 bases left between them. Written as DNA, the CDR3 is TGCAGCGTTGAGGAGGTGGGAGCCTACGAGCAGTACTTC. Amino acid sequence: CSVEEVGAYEQYF.